This T cell receptor beta chain was recovered during a study of early T cells in non-severe SARS-CoV-2 infection (dated by TCRdb to the early 2020s). About the investigation overall: Bulk RNA from unsorted whole blood was used for TCR sequencing, so alpha and beta chains could not be paired. The paper as a whole reports these results and caveats: VDJdb matching was skewed toward anti-spike CD8 responses and likely underestimated virus-specific expansions by missing private and CD4 specificities.

V sheds 5 bases and J sheds 0 bases, leaving 2 bases between their ends. The CDR3 covers 11 residues, taking in both the cysteine and the phenylalanine. The CDR3 DNA has 33 bases and is translated from base 1. Libraries were made using 5' RACE. The reads were generated on a NextSeq 500. To correct for sequencing error and PCR bias, the TCR library protocol tagged individual cDNA molecules with unique molecular identifiers. Sequencing covered both TCR alpha and beta chains, and within each sample the abundances of alpha and beta sequences were tightly co-correlated. Per the authors' processing: Decombinator V4 was used to annotate the V gene, J gene and CDR3 of the TCR sequences. Expanded TCRs were defined as changing significantly between any two time points under a Poisson model with p below 0.0001. TCR abundances were normalised to the total number of TCRs sequenced per sample and expressed as counts per million. MAIT TCRs were defined by TRAV1-2 paired with TRAJ12, TRAJ20 or TRAJ33, and iNKT TCRs by TRAV10 paired with TRAJ18. A search of VDJdb, accessed on 1 November 2021, was run for TCRs annotated to CMV, EBV and SARS-CoV-2, with TCRs annotated for multiple antigens excluded. Starting from the raw public reads, TCRdb applied fastp trimming at Q25, assembled clones with MiXCR and retained in-frame beta chains. Rows with a matching CDR3 protein are joined into one entry that keeps the most common DNA and genes. The V and J calls and clone size come from TCRdb's table, not from the authors' own analysis. The sample yields 60,000 to 75,000 distinct CDR3 sequences; about 12% were counted once. The ten largest clones represent 1.2% to 1.5% of the sample.

The study was a case-control design nested within a healthcare worker cohort in London, UK, with weekly nasopharyngeal swab PCR tests and blood sampling. Healthcare workers were enrolled in the week of the UK lockdown, from 23 to 31 March 2020, and were followed every week for up to roughly 16 weeks. This clonotype was seen only a few times. Its antigen remains undetermined. The record has no base qualities; no much larger clone is one base away. The TCR comes from an adult who was a healthcare worker with PCR-confirmed SARS-CoV-2 infection or an uninfected control (not recorded which). Material: whole blood, obtained at baseline. Recombination connected TRBV12-3 or TRBV12-4 to TRBJ2-7, with the D gene not clear enough to name. DNA sequence: TGTGCCAGCAGTCACTCCTACGAGCAGTACTTC. Its coded protein is CASSHSYEQYF.